This TCR beta chain was found in a study of identical twins. Findings of the study overall: Beta out-of-frame sequences showed weaker excess sharing between twins.

The CDR3 contains 14 residues. V lost 0 bases and J 6 bases, leaving 11 bases between the germline ends. Germline V gene data show CDR1 as MNHEY and CDR2 as SVGEGT. This clonotype appeared a few times. Its antigen is currently unknown. TCRdb fed the 5' RACE reads into MiXCR, producing one record per CDR3 protein. This sample yields under 900,000 distinct CDR3 sequences, of which 15% to 20% are seen a single time; 10% to 15% belongs to the top ten. This sample also appeared in a second study, on T cells expressing NK-cell markers.

The chain links TRBV6-2 or TRBV6-3 to TRBJ1-2; D remains ambiguous. The clonotype originates from a woman aged 18-29 years in good health. The source material was PBMCs. The CDR3 DNA sequence: TGTGCCAGCAGTTACTCTCATAGTCCGGATGGCTACACCTTC. This sequence encodes CASSYSHSPDGYTF.